This TCR beta chain was documented in a study of cytomegalovirus exposure and HLA in healthy donors. The germline CDR1 and CDR2 sequences are MNHEY and SVGAGI. V shed 6 bases, J shed 2 bases, and the junction held 4 bases outside the gene matches. The CDR3 loop spans 14 amino acids. This table comes from immunoSEQ multiplex PCR, and its TCRdb copy is limited to in-frame clones, with some not included. Altogether some 140,000 clones are present, just under 85% being singletons, with the ten largest covering 1.4%. Source material: PBMCs. V gene TRBV6-5 combines with J gene TRBJ2-5; 9 bases are shared with TRBD2. The sequence came from a woman aged 25 to 39 in good health and CMV-seronegative. The CDR3 coding sequence is TGTGCCAGCAGGAAAGCGGGGGGTCAAGAGACCCAGTACTTC. It yields the protein CASRKAGGQETQYF.